The source of this TCR beta chain is a study of vaccination and CD4 T cells after COVID-19. Study information: Six males and four females, two of them Hispanic, were enrolled as convalescents. General study points: Looking at convalescent patients, a median about 89% of reactive clones were present only post-vaccination.

This clonotype was recorded a few times. The antigen is undetermined. Treatment denoted: roughly 10-day PBMC culture with coronavirus spike peptide pools or control peptides (ViraFEST assay). V lost 3 bases to trimming and J lost 6 bases; unmatched junction nucleotides: 11. The length of the CDR3 is 15 residues. Germline assignment: CDR1 DFQATT and CDR2 SNEGSKA (reference sequence). Sequencing of the DNA from cultured CD4+ T cells was carried out with the Oncomine TCR Beta short-read assay. Scientists extracted genomic DNA from CD4+ T cells grown in culture. TCRdb re-called the PCR reads with MiXCR, one entry per CDR3 protein. Of 20,000 to 25,000 distinct CDR3 sequences in the sample, over 50% were seen once.

The chain is built from TRBV20-1 and TRBJ1-5, with 7 bases matching TRBD1. This clonotype originated in a human donor who had recovered from COVID-19. Specimen: CD4+ T cells from blood, cultured in vitro. This CDR3 reads CSASGWTGSGQPQHF. The CDR3 nucleotides read TGCAGTGCTAGTGGTTGGACAGGCTCGGGTCAGCCCCAGCATTTT.